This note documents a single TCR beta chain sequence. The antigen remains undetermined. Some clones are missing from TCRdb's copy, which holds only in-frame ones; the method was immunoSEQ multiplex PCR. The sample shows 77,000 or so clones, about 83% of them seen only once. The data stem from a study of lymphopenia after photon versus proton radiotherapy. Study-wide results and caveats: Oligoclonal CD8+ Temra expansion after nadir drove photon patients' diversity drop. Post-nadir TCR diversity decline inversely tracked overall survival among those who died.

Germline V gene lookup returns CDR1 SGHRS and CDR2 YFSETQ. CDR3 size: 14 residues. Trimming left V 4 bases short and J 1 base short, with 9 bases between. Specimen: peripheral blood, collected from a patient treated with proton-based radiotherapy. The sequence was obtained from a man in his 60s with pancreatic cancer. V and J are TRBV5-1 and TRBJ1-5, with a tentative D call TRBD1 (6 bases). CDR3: CASSTQGSNQPQHF. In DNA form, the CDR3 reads TGCGCCAGCAGCACTCAGGGGAGCAATCAGCCCCAGCATTTT. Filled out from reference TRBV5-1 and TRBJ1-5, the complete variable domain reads KAGVTQTPRYLIKTRGQQVTLSCSPISGHRSVSWYQQTPGQGLQFLFEYFSETQRNKGNFPGRFSGRQFSNSRSEMNVSTLELGDSALYLCASSTQGSNQPQHFGDGTRLSIL.